The 8 T cell receptor beta chains below were found in one sample sequenced in a study of T cell responses to AZD1222 COVID-19 vaccine (dated by TCRdb to the early 2020s). The time point label of this sample denotes: baseline before first vaccination. Receptor amplification or capture employed the immunoSEQ multiplex PCR assay. This immuneACCESS table, as held by TCRdb, lists in-frame sequences with V and J called but not all clones. Of the missing ones, under half trace to an unresolved V gene in checked studies; the others have no known cause. The table for this sample lists fewer than 110,000 clones; 90% of them were counted only once. The biggest ten clones account for under 5.5% of the sample. The sample here was peripheral blood, taken on day 0 of AZD1222 vaccination. Receptors were obtained from an adult in good health.

This rearrangement joins TRBV24-1 to TRBJ2-3; tentatively, D is TRBD1 or TRBD2 (5 bases each). The CDR3 is 16 amino acids. CDR1 KGHDR and CDR2 SFDVKD come from the germline V gene. Between the trimmed V and J ends, which lost 2 bases and 2 bases, there was a span of 13 bases. The CDR3 is CATSDWGPGTTDTQYF. The CDR3 DNA sequence: TGTGCCACCAGTGATTGGGGCCCCGGGACCACAGATACGCAGTATTTT.

The chain couples TRBV27 to TRBJ1-1; D might be TRBD1 (5 bases). Germline CDR1 and CDR2: MNHEY and SMNVEV (reference sequence). V was clipped by 2 bases and J by 3 bases, with 10 bases between them. The CDR3 covers 14 residues. The CDR3 reads CASSLGGGYTEAFF. The CDR3 nucleotides are TGTGCCAGCAGTTTAGGCGGGGGTTACACTGAAGCTTTCTTT.

This rearrangement joins TRBV3-1 (or the pseudogene TRBV3-2) to TRBJ1-1; D is perhaps TRBD1 (5 bases). The CDR3 runs 13 residues. V was cut by 0 bases and J by 10 bases, with 12 bases left in between. Germline CDR1 reads LGHDT; CDR2 reads YNNKEL (reference sequence). The CDR3: CASSQDRDRAAFF. CDR3 bases: TGTGCCAGCAGCCAAGACAGGGACCGGGCAGCTTTCTTT.

The chain uses TRBV4-1 and TRBJ1-2, with unresolved D. V was cut by 6 bases and J by 0 bases, with 32 bases left in between. Germline V gene lookup returns CDR1 MGHRA and CDR2 YSYEKL. This CDR3 region has 21 residues. The CDR3 here is CASRKWAHFSGHQSANYGYTF. In DNA, the CDR3 is TGCGCCAGCAGGAAATGGGCCCACTTCTCCGGGCATCAATCAGCTAACTATGGCTACACCTTC.

V usage is TRBV7-2 and J usage is TRBJ2-5; unclear D gene. The germline V gene has CDR1 SGHTA and CDR2 FQGNSA. V was pared by 5 bases and J by 0 bases, with 4 bases between. The CDR3 covers 12 residues. The CDR3 DNA follows: TGTGCCAGCAGCCGGTACCAAGAGACCCAGTACTTC. This sequence encodes CASSRYQETQYF.

The V gene is TRBV7-2, the J gene TRBJ1-2; D not certain. This CDR3 comprises 14 residues. The V gene's germline CDR1 is SGHTA and CDR2 FQGNSA. V lost 2 bases, J lost 2 bases, and 9 bases lay in between. The CDR3 protein is CASSLSSVNYGYTF. The DNA of the CDR3 is TGTGCCAGCAGCTTATCCTCGGTGAACTATGGCTACACCTTC. The full variable domain, its missing parts supplied by reference TRBV7-2 and TRBJ1-2, is GAGVSQSPSNKVTEKGKDVELRCDPISGHTALYWYRQSLGQGLEFLIYFQGNSAPDKSGLPSDRFSAERTGGSVSTLTIQRTQQEDSAVYLCASSLSSVNYGYTFGSGTRLTVV.

The count of this clone is one. CDR3: CASSISGTGGWTGELFF. The CDR3 bases are TGTGCCAGTAGTATTTCTGGGACAGGGGGTTGGACCGGGGAGCTGTTTTTT. The V gene is TRBV19, the J gene TRBJ2-2; 11 positions match TRBD1. This CDR3 has 17 residues. The germline V gene has CDR1 LNHDA and CDR2 SQIVND (reference sequence). V lost 3 bases and J lost 5; bases outside the gene matches: 8.

The rearrangement uses TRBV11-2 and TRBJ2-3, with D possibly matching TRBD2 (6 bases). The CDR3 is made up of 17 amino acids. Germline V gene data show CDR1 as SGHAT and CDR2 as FQNNGV. Trimming left V 2 bases short and J 1 base short, with 16 bases between. As DNA, the CDR3 is TGTGCCAGCAGCTTACTATGGAGGGAGAAGGGCACAGATACGCAGTATTTT. It is translated as CASSLLWREKGTDTQYF. The whole variable domain, remainder taken from reference TRBV11-2 and TRBJ2-3, is EAGVAQSPRYKIIEKRQSVAFWCNPISGHATLYWYQQILGQGPKLLIQFQNNGVVDDSQLPKDRFSAERLKGVDSTLKIQPAKLEDSAVYLCASSLLWREKGTDTQYFGPGTRLTVL.